This T cell receptor beta chain stems from a study of shared clonotypes between healthy human individuals. Study results and caveats: Sharing across four donors was highest in naive CD4 (approximately 5%) and lowest in memory CD8 (0.4%). All-four-donor shared clonotypes had higher generation probabilities than non-shared clonotypes did.

The protocol was immunoSEQ multiplex PCR, while the TCRdb copy is restricted to in-frame clones and leaves out a portion. The sample gives around 510,000 clones, about 96% of which show up once; about 0.059% is in the top ten. All donors qualified as healthy HIV-negative adults and had experienced no recent acute infections or vaccinations. Only one count was recorded for this clone. Its antigen is not identified. The specimen was naive CD4+ T cells sorted from blood. Subset given: CD45RA+ positively selected. The source is a woman between 25 and 40 years old in good health.

CDR3 DNA sequence: TGTGCCAGTAGCTGGGGACAGGATCGCGATGAGCAGTTCTTC. It encodes CASSWGQDRDEQFF. V usage is TRBV19 and J usage is TRBJ2-1, with 8 bases identical to TRBD1. The ends lost 6 bases at V and 8 bases at J; junction bases unmatched: 9. This CDR3 spans 14 amino acids. Germline V gives CDR1 LNHDA, CDR2 SQIVND (reference sequence).